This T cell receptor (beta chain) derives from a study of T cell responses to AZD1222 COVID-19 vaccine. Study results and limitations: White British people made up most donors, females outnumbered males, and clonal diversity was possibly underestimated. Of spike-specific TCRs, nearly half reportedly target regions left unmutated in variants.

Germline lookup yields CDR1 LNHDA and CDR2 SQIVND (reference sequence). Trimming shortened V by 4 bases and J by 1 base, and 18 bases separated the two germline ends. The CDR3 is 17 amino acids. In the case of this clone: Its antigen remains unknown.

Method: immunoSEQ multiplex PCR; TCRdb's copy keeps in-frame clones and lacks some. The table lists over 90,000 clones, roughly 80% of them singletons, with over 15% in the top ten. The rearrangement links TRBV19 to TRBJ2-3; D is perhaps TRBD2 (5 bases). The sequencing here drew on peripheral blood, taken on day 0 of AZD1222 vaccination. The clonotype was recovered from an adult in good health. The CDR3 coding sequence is TGTGCCAGTAGTACCCTCTTAACTAGACGAGGCACAGATACGCAGTATTTT. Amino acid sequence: CASSTLLTRRGTDTQYF.